This TCR beta chain was recovered during a study of blood T cell repertoires in COVID-19. Study context: COVID-19 samples collected from the United States, Italy and Spain covered acute and convalescent phases. Sample material is recorded as cDNA or gDNA derived from T cells, B-cell-depleted T cells, or PBMCs.

As originally analysed: Estimates of nucleated cell counts were drawn from the amplification of reference gene primers. Some clones are missing from TCRdb's copy, which holds only in-frame ones; the method was immunoSEQ multiplex PCR. The V and J calls and clone size were taken over from that table, and D and trimming were inferred from the DNA. Seen here are roughly 300,000 clones, under 90% observed once, and the top ten hold less than 2%. Germline CDR1 and CDR2: SGHRS and YFSETQ. The CDR3 is 14 amino acids. V lost 1 base to trimming and J lost 4 bases, with 12 bases between them. The origin of this receptor is a woman aged 30 to 39 with COVID-19, enrolled during active disease. Input material: peripheral blood. V usage is TRBV5-1 and J usage is TRBJ2-7; tentative D call: TRBD2 (5 bases). The CDR3 nucleotides read TGCGCCAGCAGCTTGCGAGAGAGGAGGTACGAGCAGTACTTC. It encodes CASSLRERRYEQYF.